The 16 T cell receptor beta chains presented below share a single source sample, sequenced in a study of Ad26.COV2.S vaccination and SARS-CoV-2 variants. This sample's treatment: roughly 18 received Ad26.COV2.S at low or high dose, single or two shots; about 5 received placebo; per-sample allocation not given. Samples came from day 63 after the first vaccine or placebo injection. Generated by immunoSEQ multiplex PCR, the TCRdb table keeps only in-frame clones and is missing some. This table has roughly 680,000 clones, 70% to 90% appearing once. The sample was peripheral blood, taken in a trial of Ad26.COV2.S vaccine versus placebo. The receptor source for this set is a person between 18 and 65 years old who received the Ad26.COV2.S COVID-19 vaccine or a placebo.

The chain has TRBV10-3 and TRBJ2-1; TRBD2 is a possible D gene (6 bases). The germline CDR1 and CDR2 sequences are ENHRY and SYGVKD. The V gene lost 5 bases and the J gene lost 7 bases, with 21 bases spanning the gap. CDR3 length equals 16 residues. CDR3 sequence: CAISPLRDSQLNEQFF. CDR3 bases: TGTGCCATCAGTCCTCTCCGGGACTCTCAGTTAAATGAGCAGTTCTTC.

The chain joins TRBV19 to TRBJ2-7; D is ambiguous. V dropped 6 bases and J dropped 4 bases, with 13 bases sitting between them. The germline V gene encodes CDR1 LNHDA and CDR2 SQIVND (reference sequence). This CDR3 spans 13 amino acids. The CDR3 DNA reads TGTGCCAGTAGACCTGACCGGTCTTACGAGCAGTACTTC. Its translation is CASRPDRSYEQYF. The entire variable domain, with the rest obtained from reference TRBV19 and TRBJ2-7, is as follows: DGGITQSPKYLFRKEGQNVTLSCEQNLNHDAMYWYRQDPGQGLRLIYYSQIVNDFQKGDIAEGYSVSREKKESFPLTVTSAQKNPTAFYLCASRPDRSYEQYFGPGTRLTVT.

The rearrangement joins TRBV15 to TRBJ2-1; 7 nucleotides line up with TRBD2. Germline values: CDR1 LNHNV, CDR2 YYDKDF (reference sequence). CDR3 size: 13 residues. J was trimmed by 4 bases and V by 5 bases; bases with no gene match: 2. The CDR3 DNA reads TGTGCCACCAGCCCCGGGGGGTACAATGAGCAGTTCTTC. It is translated as CATSPGGYNEQFF.

This chain links TRBV7-2 with TRBJ2-2, with D maybe TRBD2 (6 bases). The V and J ends lost 6 bases and 1 base respectively, with 9 bases between them. This CDR3 comprises 14 residues. CDR1 and CDR2 from the germline V gene are SGHTA and FQGNSA. CDR3 sequence (DNA): TGTGCCAGCAGGGGGGGTGGGAACACCGGGGAGCTGTTTTTT. Amino acids: CASRGGGNTGELFF.

The V gene is TRBV24-1, the J gene TRBJ2-5, with a weak D call TRBD2 (5 bases). Germline CDR1 and CDR2: KGHDR and SFDVKD. This CDR3 has 15 amino acids. V was pared by 4 bases and J by 5 bases, with 16 bases between. The chain's CDR3 is CATSDAREGGETQYF. CDR3 nucleotide sequence: TGTGCCACCAGTGACGCCCGAGAAGGCGGGGAGACCCAGTACTTC.

This rearrangement joins TRBV19 to TRBJ1-5, with D unclear. From germline, CDR1 is LNHDA and CDR2 SQIVND (reference sequence). Trimming took off 1 base at V and 8 bases at J, with 12 bases between the two ends. This CDR3 spans 14 amino acids. The CDR3, as DNA: TGTGCCAGTAGTATAGGGGGAGATTTCAAGCCCCAGCATTTT. It translates to CASSIGGDFKPQHF.

CDR3 bases: TGTGCCAGTAAACCGGGACAGAACGCTTACGAGCAGTACTTC. It codes for CASKPGQNAYEQYF. The rearrangement links TRBV18 to TRBJ2-7, with 7 bases fitting TRBD1. CDR1 and CDR2 from the germline V gene are KGHSH and LQKENI. CDR3 size: 14 residues. V was pared by 9 bases and J by 4 bases, with 12 bases of the junction left unmatched.

This rearrangement joins TRBV5-1 to TRBJ2-1; 10 bases are a match to TRBD2. The V gene end was trimmed by 1 base and the J gene end by 0 bases; junction bases not matched to a gene: 22. Per germline, CDR1 SGHRS and CDR2 YFSETQ. The CDR3 contains 23 residues. The CDR3 DNA sequence: TGCGCCAGCAGCTTGCGTCGAGGTCTAGCGGGAGCTAGGGGCCCAAGCTCCTACAATGAGCAGTTCTTC. Translation gives CASSLRRGLAGARGPSSYNEQFF. Full variable domain (missing parts from reference TRBV5-1 and TRBJ2-1): KAGVTQTPRYLIKTRGQQVTLSCSPISGHRSVSWYQQTPGQGLQFLFEYFSETQRNKGNFPGRFSGRQFSNSRSEMNVSTLELGDSALYLCASSLRRGLAGARGPSSYNEQFFGPGTRLTVL.

CDR3 in amino acids: CASSIVQDGQPQHF. Written as DNA, the CDR3 is TGTGCCAGTAGTATAGTTCAGGACGGTCAGCCCCAGCATTTT. This chain uses TRBV19 with TRBJ1-5; D is unclear. CDR3 size: 14 residues. Germline assignment: CDR1 LNHDA and CDR2 SQIVND (reference sequence). V lost 1 base, J lost 6 bases, and 10 bases lay in between.

The rearrangement joins TRBV18 to TRBJ2-7; TRBD2 agrees at 7 bases. J was trimmed by 8 bases and V by 0 bases; bases with no gene match: 10. CDR3 length equals 15 residues. Germline V lookup: CDR1 KGHSH, CDR2 LQKENI. CDR3 region: CASSPPSGRLGQQYF. The CDR3 DNA sequence: TGTGCCAGCTCACCACCTAGCGGGCGGTTAGGTCAGCAGTACTTC.

This chain links TRBV5-1 with TRBJ2-1; D is perhaps TRBD1 (5 bases). Trimming removed 5 bases from V and 0 bases from J, with 15 bases in between. Germline V gene lookup returns CDR1 SGHRS and CDR2 YFSETQ. CDR3 length: 16 amino acids. CDR3 residues: CASSLTVQSSYNEQFF. The CDR3 coding sequence is TGCGCCAGCAGTTTGACAGTCCAAAGCTCCTACAATGAGCAGTTCTTC. The full variable domain, its missing parts supplied by reference TRBV5-1 and TRBJ2-1, is KAGVTQTPRYLIKTRGQQVTLSCSPISGHRSVSWYQQTPGQGLQFLFEYFSETQRNKGNFPGRFSGRQFSNSRSEMNVSTLELGDSALYLCASSLTVQSSYNEQFFGPGTRLTVL.

The chain links TRBV30 to TRBJ2-3; D gene unclear. This CDR3 has 16 residues. The germline V and J ends were trimmed by 1 base and 0 bases, with 14 bases remaining between them. Germline V gene sequence: CDR1 GTSNPN, CDR2 SVGIG (reference sequence). CDR3 protein: CAWSGSVFSSTDTQYF. Written as DNA, the CDR3 is TGTGCCTGGAGTGGTTCCGTTTTCTCTAGCACAGATACGCAGTATTTT.

The V and J genes are TRBV7-8 and TRBJ1-3, with no clear D. CDR1 is SGHVS, CDR2 FQNEAQ, per germline. Trimming pared 5 bases from V and 0 bases from J, leaving 11 bases between. The CDR3 sequence is 15 residues long. The CDR3: CASSPGEASGNTIYF. The CDR3 DNA is TGTGCCAGCAGCCCCGGGGAGGCCTCTGGAAACACCATATATTTT.

This rearrangement joins TRBV19 to TRBJ1-1; D might be TRBD1 (6 bases). The CDR3 is 14 amino acids. Per germline, CDR1 LNHDA and CDR2 SQIVND (reference sequence). With 7 bases removed from V and 5 bases from J, the gap between germline ends came to 17 bases. This CDR3 is CASTNRVGGTEAFF. The CDR3 nucleotides are TGTGCCAGTACCAACAGGGTTGGTGGGACTGAAGCTTTCTTT. The complete variable domain, with remaining parts taken from reference TRBV19 and TRBJ1-1, reads DGGITQSPKYLFRKEGQNVTLSCEQNLNHDAMYWYRQDPGQGLRLIYYSQIVNDFQKGDIAEGYSVSREKKESFPLTVTSAQKNPTAFYLCASTNRVGGTEAFFGQGTRLTVV.

The chain couples TRBV2 to TRBJ2-1, with 9 bases that match TRBD2. The germline CDR1 and CDR2 sequences are SNHLY and FYNNEI. The junction had 8 bases not matched to a gene; V was cut back by 6 bases and J by 8 bases. CDR3 size: 14 residues. CDR3 in amino acids: CASSIAGVGDEQFF. Written as DNA, the CDR3 is TGTGCCAGCAGCATAGCGGGAGTGGGGGATGAGCAGTTCTTC.

Turning to this clone: A junction end diverges from the germline sequence, so it may reflect a read error. V gene TRBV29-1 combines with J gene TRBJ1-1; D uncertain. The CDR3 extends over 15 amino acids. The germline CDR1 and CDR2 sequences are SQVTM and ANQGSEA. The DNA for the CDR3 is TGCAGGGTTGCTGGTACACCAGTAGGGAACACTGAAGCTTTCTTT. Protein product: CRVAGTPVGNTEAFF.